A selection of T cell receptor beta chains follows, all from one sample in a study of cytomegalovirus exposure and HLA in healthy donors. Some clones are missing from TCRdb's copy, which holds only in-frame ones; the method was immunoSEQ multiplex PCR. Among 150,000 to 200,000 clones, just over 75% were seen once, and the ten largest hold about 1.5%. The sample consisted of PBMCs. These receptors were obtained from a man aged 18 to 30 in good health and CMV-seronegative. The CDR3 runs from the conserved cysteine through the conserved F or W. The order of the fields is J gene, D gene, V gene, clone size, CDR3 protein, CDR3 DNA. The D gene is left open where the match is weak. Where a row states a size, it is once, few, many or the class of an expanded clone; other rows omit it.

>TRBJ1-4|.|TRBV9|.
CASSAGVKFYEKLFF
TGTGCCAGCAGCGCCGGAGTGAAGTTTTATGAAAAACTGTTTTTT
>TRBJ2-7|.|TRBV7-9|.
CASSLAGAHEQYF
TGTGCCAGCAGCTTAGCAGGGGCCCACGAGCAGTACTTC
>TRBJ2-5|TRBD2|TRBV7-6|.
CASSLGAGVETQYF
TGTGCCAGCAGCTTAGGAGCGGGGGTGGAGACCCAGTACTTC
>TRBJ2-7|.|TRBV4-1|.
CASSQVRTHAFEQYF
TGCGCCAGCAGCCAAGTGCGGACTCATGCGTTCGAGCAGTACTTC
>TRBJ1-6|TRBD1|TRBV18|.
CASSQQGAAEPASPLHF
TGTGCCAGCTCTCAACAGGGGGCAGCCGAACCAGCCTCACCCCTCCACTTT
>TRBJ2-1|TRBD2|TRBV5-4|.
CASSQSGRIGSRYNEQFF
TGTGCCAGCAGTCAGAGCGGGAGGATCGGAAGTAGATACAATGAGCAGTTCTTC
>TRBJ2-3|TRBD2|TRBV30|.
CAWRRTSVNTQYF
TGTGCCTGGAGACGGACTAGCGTTAATACGCAGTATTTT
>TRBJ2-4|TRBD1|TRBV6-6|.
CASSPTGQGNIQYF
TGTGCCAGCAGTCCCACGGGACAGGGAAACATTCAGTACTTC
>TRBJ2-7|TRBD2|TRBV4-2|.
CASSQEGGRVVEQYF
TGTGCCAGCAGCCAAGAGGGAGGGAGGGTTGTCGAGCAGTACTTC
>TRBJ1-5|.|TRBV6-1|.
CASSANRANNQPQHF
TGTGCCAGCAGTGCCAACAGGGCAAACAATCAGCCCCAGCATTTT
>TRBJ1-1|.|TRBV4-2|.
CASSPYHRERNTEAFF
TGTGCCAGCAGCCCCTACCACAGGGAGAGGAACACTGAAGCTTTCTTT
>TRBJ2-1|.|TRBV7-2|few
CASSFPGAGANNEQFF
TGTGCCAGCAGCTTTCCAGGGGCGGGGGCTAACAATGAGCAGTTCTTC
>TRBJ1-1|.|TRBV7-9|.
CASRAREAFF
TGTGCCAGCAGGGCACGCGAAGCTTTCTTT
>TRBJ2-7|.|TRBV7-2|.
CASSPYPDSLVWYF
TGTGCCAGCAGCCCTTATCCGGACTCCCTGGTGTGGTACTTC
>TRBJ1-2|TRBD1|TRBV29-1|.
CSATQPGQSLSKGYTF
TGCAGCGCAACCCAGCCGGGACAGTCTTTATCGAAAGGCTACACCTTC
>TRBJ2-1|TRBD1|TRBV7-9|.
CASSPRTGFNNEQFF
TGTGCCAGCAGCCCGCGGACAGGGTTCAACAATGAGCAGTTCTTC
>TRBJ1-1|.|TRBV6-6|.
CASSTGTEAFF
TGTGCCAGCAGTACCGGTACTGAAGCTTTCTTT
>TRBJ2-7|TRBD2|TRBV7-3|.
CASSPPGLADSYEQYF
TGTGCCAGCAGCCCCCCGGGACTAGCGGACTCCTACGAGCAGTACTTC
>TRBJ2-7|TRBD1|TRBV28|.
CASSPPGQGSYEQYF
TGTGCCAGCAGTCCTCCGGGACAGGGCTCATACGAGCAGTACTTC
>TRBJ2-3|.|TRBV6-6|.
CASSRGSSTDTQYF
TGTGCCAGCAGCCGCGGATCAAGCACAGATACGCAGTATTTT
>TRBJ2-3|TRBD2|TRBV5-1|.
CASTSGDDTQYF
TGCGCCAGCACTAGCGGGGACGATACGCAGTATTTT
>TRBJ1-2|.|TRBV10-3|.
CAIRVTEGGGYTF
TGTGCCATCAGGGTGACGGAAGGCGGTGGCTACACCTTC
>TRBJ2-3|TRBD1|TRBV7-2|once
CASSLGTGGMTDTQYF
TGTGCCAGCAGCTTAGGGACAGGGGGCATGACAGATACGCAGTATTTT
>TRBJ2-3|TRBD1|TRBV19|.
CASSIGWTGGTDTQYF
TGTGCCAGTAGTATAGGATGGACAGGGGGCACAGATACGCAGTATTTT
>TRBJ2-2|TRBD2|TRBV19|.
CASSSRLAGVVPAPGELFF
TGTGCCAGTAGTTCCAGACTAGCGGGAGTCGTACCGGCACCCGGGGAGCTGTTTTTT
>TRBJ2-7|.|TRBV7-2|.
CASSQDRNYEQYF
TGTGCCAGCAGCCAAGACAGGAACTACGAGCAGTACTTC
>TRBJ2-2|.|TRBV7-6|.
CASSLQEANTGELFF
TGTGCCAGCAGCTTACAGGAGGCCAACACCGGGGAGCTGTTTTTT
>TRBJ2-3|.|TRBV7-9|once
CASSYGGRTDTQYF
TGTGCCAGCAGCTACGGCGGGCGCACAGATACGCAGTATTTT
>TRBJ2-1|TRBD1|TRBV9|.
CASSVGGQGGNEQFF
TGTGCCAGCAGCGTGGGGGGACAGGGAGGCAATGAGCAGTTCTTC
>TRBJ2-1|TRBD2|TRBV7-3|.
CASSLTRRTSGATYNEQFF
TGTGCCAGCAGCTTAACACGGAGGACTAGCGGAGCCACGTACAATGAGCAGTTCTTC
>TRBJ2-7|TRBD2|TRBV6-1|few
CASSHSGGSYEQYF
TGTGCCAGCAGTCATTCGGGGGGCTCCTACGAGCAGTACTTC
>TRBJ1-1|TRBD1|TRBV19|.
CASSLRTGESEAFF
TGTGCCAGTAGTCTTAGGACAGGGGAGAGTGAAGCTTTCTTT